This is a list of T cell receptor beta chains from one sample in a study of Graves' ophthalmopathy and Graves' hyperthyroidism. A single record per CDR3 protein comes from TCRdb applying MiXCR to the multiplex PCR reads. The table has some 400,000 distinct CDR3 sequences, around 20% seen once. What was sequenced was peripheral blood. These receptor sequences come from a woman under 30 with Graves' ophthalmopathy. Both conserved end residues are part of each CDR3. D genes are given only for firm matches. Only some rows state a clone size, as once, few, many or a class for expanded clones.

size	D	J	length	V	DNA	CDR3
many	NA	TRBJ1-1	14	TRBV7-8	TGTGCCAGCAGCGCGTTAGGGCCCGATGGGAGAGCTTTCTTT	CASSALGPDGRAFF
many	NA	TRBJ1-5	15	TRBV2	TGTGCCAGCAGACCCCATGGGGGTTATGATCAGCCCCAGCATTTT	CASRPHGGYDQPQHF
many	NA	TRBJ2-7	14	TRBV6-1	TGTGCCAGCAGTGAAGGAGGGGCCAGACGCGAGCAGTACTTC	CASSEGGARREQYF
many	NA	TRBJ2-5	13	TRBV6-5	TGTGCCAGCAGTTACGCCCTCCAAGAGACCCAGTACTTC	CASSYALQETQYF
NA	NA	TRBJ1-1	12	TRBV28	TGTGCCAGCAGTCCACGTGCGTTTGAAGCTTTCTTT	CASSPRAFEAFF
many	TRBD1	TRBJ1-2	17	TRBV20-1	TGCAGTGCTAGAGATCCTCGTCAGACAGGGATTCTCTATGGCTACACCTTC	CSARDPRQTGILYGYTF
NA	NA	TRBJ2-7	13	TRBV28	TGTGCCAGCAGTTTCCGCCCGATCGGAAAGCAGTACTTC	CASSFRPIGKQYF
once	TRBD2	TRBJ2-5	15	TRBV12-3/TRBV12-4	TGTGCCAGCAGAGTAGCGGGTTACGGTCAAGAGACCCAGTACTTC	CASRVAGYGQETQYF
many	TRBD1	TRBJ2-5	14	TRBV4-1	TGCGCCAGCAGCCAAGACCCAGGGGGAGAGACCCAGTACTTC	CASSQDPGGETQYF
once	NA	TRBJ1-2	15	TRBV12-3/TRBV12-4	TGTGCCAGCAGTTTAGTCGGGTCAGCCGTTGATGGCTACACCTTC	CASSLVGSAVDGYTF
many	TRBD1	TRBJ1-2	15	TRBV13	TGTGCCAGCAGCGGAGACGGGCGACAGGGGTATGGCTACACCTTC	CASSGDGRQGYGYTF
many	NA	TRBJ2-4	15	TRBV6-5	TGTGCCAGCAGTTACTCGGAGGTGGCCAAAAACATTCAGTACTTC	CASSYSEVAKNIQYF
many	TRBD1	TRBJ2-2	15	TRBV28	TGTGCCAGCAGTCCCCCGGGACAGGGGGCCGGGGAGCTGTTTTTT	CASSPPGQGAGELFF
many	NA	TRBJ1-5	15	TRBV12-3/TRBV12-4	TGTGCCAGCAGTTCTGTCTCTCGGCTCGGGCAGCCCCAGCATTTT	CASSSVSRLGQPQHF
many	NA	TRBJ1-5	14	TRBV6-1	TGTGCCAGCAGTGAAGCGGCCAGGGTACAGCCCCAGCATTTT	CASSEAARVQPQHF
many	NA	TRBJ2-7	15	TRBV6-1	TGTGCCAGCAACCCTCGGCCGACTCCCTCCTACGAGCAGTACTTC	CASNPRPTPSYEQYF
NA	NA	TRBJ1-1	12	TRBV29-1	TGCAGCGTTGGACAGCCGAACACTGAAGCTTTCTTT	CSVGQPNTEAFF
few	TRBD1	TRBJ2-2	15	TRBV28	TGTGCCAGCAGTCTCCACAGGGGATACACCGGGGAGCTGTTTTTT	CASSLHRGYTGELFF
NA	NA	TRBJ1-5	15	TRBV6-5	TGTGCCAGCAGTTACATGGGCAAAAGCAATCAGCCCCAGCATTTT	CASSYMGKSNQPQHF
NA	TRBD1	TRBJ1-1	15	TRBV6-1	TGTGCCAGCAGTAAAGGGACAGGGGGCAACACTGAAGCTTTCTTT	CASSKGTGGNTEAFF
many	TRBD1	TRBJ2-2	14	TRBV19	TGTGCCAGTGAGGACAGGGCGAACACCGGGGAGCTGTTTTTT	CASEDRANTGELFF
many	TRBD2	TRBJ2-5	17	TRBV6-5	TGTGCCAGCAGTTACTGGGGGACTAGCGGGGGGGCAGAGACCCAGTACTTC	CASSYWGTSGGAETQYF
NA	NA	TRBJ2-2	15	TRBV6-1	TGTGCCAGCAGCGTTTTGAATAGGGGGGCCGGGGAGCTGTTTTTT	CASSVLNRGAGELFF
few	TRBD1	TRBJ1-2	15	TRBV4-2	TGTGCCAGCAGCCAAGATCTCCAGGGGGTGTATGGCTACACCTTC	CASSQDLQGVYGYTF
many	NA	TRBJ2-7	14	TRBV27	TGTGCCAGCAGTCAACTTCTGCGGATCGGCGAGCAGTACTTC	CASSQLLRIGEQYF
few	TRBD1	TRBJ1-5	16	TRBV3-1	TGTGCCAGCAGCCAAGATCGAGGGGGCGGGAATCAGCCCCAGCATTTT	CASSQDRGGGNQPQHF
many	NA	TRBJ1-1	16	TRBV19	TGTGCCAGTAGTATAGATCCTAGGTGGCCCATCACTGAAGCTTTCTTT	CASSIDPRWPITEAFF
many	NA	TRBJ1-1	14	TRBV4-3	TGCGCCAGCAGCGCACACCGGGGGAACACTGAAGCTTTCTTT	CASSAHRGNTEAFF
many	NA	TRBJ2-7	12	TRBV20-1	TGCAGTGCTAACAATCGCCCGGACGAGCAGTACTTC	CSANNRPDEQYF
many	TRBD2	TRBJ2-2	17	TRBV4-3	TGCGCCAGCAGCCAAGATTACGGGGGGGAGAACACCGGGGAGCTGTTTTTT	CASSQDYGGENTGELFF
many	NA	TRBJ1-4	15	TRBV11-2	TGTGCCAGCAGCTTGAGGGGTGGGCATAATGAAAAACTGTTTTTT	CASSLRGGHNEKLFF
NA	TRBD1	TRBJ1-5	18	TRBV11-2	TGTGCCAGCAGCCCGACAGGGGATGACCCGACGAAGAATCAGCCCCAGCATTTT	CASSPTGDDPTKNQPQHF
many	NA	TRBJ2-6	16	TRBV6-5	TGTGCCAGCAGTTACTCCACCGGGGGAGGGGCCAACGTCCTGACTTTC	CASSYSTGGGANVLTF
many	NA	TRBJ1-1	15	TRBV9	TGTGCCAGCAGCCCCGGGGACGGGATGAACACTGAAGCTTTCTTT	CASSPGDGMNTEAFF
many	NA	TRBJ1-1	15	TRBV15	TGTGCCACCAGCAGAGATTGGGGGGGAATCACTGAAGCTTTCTTT	CATSRDWGGITEAFF
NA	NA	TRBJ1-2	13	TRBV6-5	TGTGCCAGCAGTTACGTTACGGATTGGGGCTACACCTTC	CASSYVTDWGYTF
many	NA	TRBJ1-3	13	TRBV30	TGTGCCTGGAGCGAAGGGAACAGGAACACCATGTATTTT	CAWSEGNRNTMYF
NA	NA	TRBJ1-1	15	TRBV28	TGTGCCAGCAGCGATGGGGGGCTCAGGAACACTGAAGCTTTCTTT	CASSDGGLRNTEAFF
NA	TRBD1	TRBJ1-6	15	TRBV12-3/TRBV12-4	TGTGCCAGCAGCCGACAGGGGACGCAGAATTCACCCCTCCACTTT	CASSRQGTQNSPLHF
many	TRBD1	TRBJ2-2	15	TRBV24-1	TGTGCCACCAGGATGGGACAGGGGTTTGCCGGGGAGCTGTTTTTT	CATRMGQGFAGELFF
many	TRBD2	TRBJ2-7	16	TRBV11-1	TGTGCCAGCAGCTTAGAGAAGACTAGCGGTACCTACGAGCAGTACTTC	CASSLEKTSGTYEQYF
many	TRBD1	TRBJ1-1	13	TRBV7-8	TGTGCCAGTAGACAGGGGTTGAACACTGAAGCTTTCTTT	CASRQGLNTEAFF
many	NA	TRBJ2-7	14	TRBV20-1	TGCAGTGCTAGCTCCGGAGGAATCGGCTACGAGCAGTACTTC	CSASSGGIGYEQYF
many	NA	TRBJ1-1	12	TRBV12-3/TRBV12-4	TGTGCCAGCAAGGTACAGGGCTCTGAAGCTTTCTTT	CASKVQGSEAFF
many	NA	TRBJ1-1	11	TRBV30	TGTGCCTGGAGACAGGGCGCTGAAGCTTTCTTT	CAWRQGAEAFF
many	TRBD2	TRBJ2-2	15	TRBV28	TGTGCCAGCAGTTCAGCGGGGGGGGGAACCGGGGAGCTGTTTTTT	CASSSAGGGTGELFF
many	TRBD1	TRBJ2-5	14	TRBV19	TGTGCCAGTAGTAGTCGACAGGGATTTGGGGTCCAGTACTTC	CASSSRQGFGVQYF
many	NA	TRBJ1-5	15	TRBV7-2	TGTGCCAGCAGCTTTGGGGGACGGGAAAATCAGCCCCAGCATTTT	CASSFGGRENQPQHF
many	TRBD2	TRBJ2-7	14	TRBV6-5	TGTGCCAGCAGTTACCAGCCCCGCGGGGGGGAGCAGTACTTC	CASSYQPRGGEQYF
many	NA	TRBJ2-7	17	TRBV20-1	TGCAGTGCTAGAGGGGGGGACAGAAAAACTTTCTCCTACGAGCAGTACTTC	CSARGGDRKTFSYEQYF
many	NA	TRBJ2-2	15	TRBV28	TGTGCCAGCAGTTTCCGTTTGCGGTTCGTCGGGGAGCTGTTTTTT	CASSFRLRFVGELFF
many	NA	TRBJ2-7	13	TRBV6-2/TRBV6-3	TGTGCCAGCAGTCGGACAGACAGCGACGAGCAGTACTTC	CASSRTDSDEQYF
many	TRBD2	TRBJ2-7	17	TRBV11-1	TGTGCCAGCAGCTTAGAATGGGGAGCGGGAGTTGTCAACGAGCAGTACTTC	CASSLEWGAGVVNEQYF
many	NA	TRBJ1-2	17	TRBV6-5	TGTGCCAGCAGTTACGGGCCGAATTACGTTCGGGACGGAGGCTACACCTTC	CASSYGPNYVRDGGYTF